These T cell receptor beta chains were read from a single sample in a study of vaccination effects on CD4 cells after COVID-19. Repertoires were generated with immunoSEQ multiplex PCR, while TCRdb's copy carries only in-frame clones and drops some. This sample has some 19,000 clones, with 73% found just once. Their specific antigens are unknown. The source material was CD4+ T cells from PBMCs cultured with HCoV-NL63 spike peptides, sampled before COVID-19 vaccination. These receptors were taken from a human donor who received a COVID-19 vaccine. Each CDR3 is given with its conserved first and last residue. Fields, in order: D gene, J gene, clone size, V gene, CDR3 protein, CDR3 DNA. D genes are given only for firm matches. Clone sizes are given selectively: once, few, many, or a class where the clone is expanded.

TRBD1 | TRBJ1-6 | few | TRBV6-5 | CASSYSRTGVGSPLHF | TGTGCCAGCAGTTACTCACGGACAGGGGTGGGTTCACCCCTCCACTTT
TRBD1 | TRBJ2-7 | few | TRBV4-1 | CASSYRDRGSYEQYF | TGCGCCAGCAGCTACCGGGACAGGGGATCCTACGAGCAGTACTTC
- | TRBJ1-1 | - | TRBV21-1 | CASSKALLRLLYTEAFF | TGTGCCAGCAGCAAAGCGCTTTTGAGACTCCTATATACTGAAGCTTTCTTT
- | TRBJ2-7 | - | TRBV28 | CASSPGPPESEQYF | TGTGCCAGCAGCCCTGGTCCCCCGGAAAGCGAGCAGTACTTC
- | TRBJ1-2 | - | TRBV6-1 | CASSEYRNYGYTF | TGTGCCAGCAGTGAATACAGGAACTATGGCTACACCTTC
TRBD1 | TRBJ1-5 | few | TRBV5-1 | CASRQGADQPQHF | TGCGCCAGCAGACAGGGGGCTGATCAGCCCCAGCATTTT
- | TRBJ2-7 | - | TRBV6-5 | CASSNAGTLPYEQYF | TGTGCCAGCAGTAACGCCGGGACCCTTCCCTACGAGCAGTACTTC
TRBD1 | TRBJ2-7 | - | TRBV28 | CASSLGGQSYEQYF | TGTGCCAGCAGTTTAGGGGGACAGTCCTACGAGCAGTACTTC
- | TRBJ2-4 | - | TRBV12-2 | CASRLDQGGNIQYF | TGTGCAAGTCGCTTAGACCAGGGTGGGAACATTCAGTACTTC
- | TRBJ2-3 | - | TRBV6-5 | CASRPISTDTQYF | TGTGCCAGCAGACCAATCAGCACAGATACGCAGTATTTT
- | TRBJ1-5 | - | TRBV4-2 | CASSQGQNQPQHF | TGTGCCAGCAGCCAAGGACAGAATCAGCCCCAGCATTTT
- | TRBJ2-5 | - | TRBV3-1/TRBV3-2 | CASSPFRVGPQETQYF | TGTGCCAGCAGCCCCTTTCGGGTAGGTCCCCAAGAGACCCAGTACTTC
TRBD1 | TRBJ2-7 | once | TRBV9 | CASSVGQGPAYEQYF | TGTGCCAGCAGCGTAGGACAGGGGCCAGCCTACGAGCAGTACTTC
- | TRBJ2-6 | - | TRBV19 | CASSAGHAISGANVLTF | TGTGCCAGTAGCGCGGGACACGCGATCTCTGGGGCCAACGTCCTGACTTTC
- | TRBJ1-2 | - | TRBV18 | CASSPTGQFRGYTF | TGTGCCAGCTCACCAACGGGACAATTTCGAGGCTACACCTTC
- | TRBJ1-4 | - | TRBV7-9 | CASSLDGGSEKLFF | TGTGCCAGCAGCTTAGACGGAGGAAGTGAAAAACTGTTTTTT
TRBD2 | TRBJ2-7 | - | TRBV7-9 | CASTETSGREITYEQYF | TGTGCCAGCACCGAGACTAGCGGGAGGGAAATCACCTACGAGCAGTACTTC
TRBD1 | TRBJ1-1 | - | TRBV19 | CASTADRVATEAFF | TGTGCCAGTACCGCAGACAGGGTAGCCACTGAAGCTTTCTTT
- | TRBJ2-2 | - | TRBV7-2 | CASSSTGRSTGELFF | TGTGCCAGCAGCTCGACAGGGAGGAGCACCGGGGAGCTGTTTTTT
TRBD1 | TRBJ1-1 | - | TRBV3-1/TRBV3-2 | CASSQGRGQTEAFF | TGTGCCAGCAGCCAAGGGAGGGGGCAGACTGAAGCTTTCTTT
- | TRBJ2-3 | - | TRBV7-2 | CASSFRTQGADTQYF | TGTGCCAGCAGCTTTAGAACACAGGGAGCAGATACGCAGTATTTT
TRBD1 | TRBJ1-5 | - | TRBV6-4 | CASRTDPRRGRNQPQHF | TGTGCCAGCAGGACTGACCCGCGCAGGGGGCGAAATCAGCCCCAGCATTTT
TRBD1 | TRBJ2-2 | - | TRBV29-1 | CSVGTGANTGELFF | TGCAGCGTGGGTACAGGGGCGAACACCGGGGAGCTGTTTTTT
TRBD1 | TRBJ1-5 | - | TRBV5-1 | CASSLLGQGDQPQHF | TGCGCCAGCAGCTTGCTCGGACAGGGGGATCAGCCCCAGCATTTT
- | TRBJ1-2 | - | TRBV5-5 | CASSLSGNYGYTF | TGTGCCAGCAGCTTGTCAGGAAACTATGGCTACACCTTC
TRBD2 | TRBJ2-7 | - | TRBV6-6 | CASSRTSGSFPSYEQYF | TGTGCCAGCAGTCGGACTAGCGGGAGTTTCCCCTCCTACGAGCAGTACTTC
- | TRBJ1-2 | - | TRBV12-3/TRBV12-4 | CASRMTVYGYTF | TGTGCCAGCAGGATGACAGTCTATGGCTACACCTTC
TRBD1 | TRBJ1-1 | - | TRBV5-4 | CASSSVGQGRTEAFF | TGTGCCAGCAGCTCTGTAGGACAGGGGAGAACTGAAGCTTTCTTT
- | TRBJ2-3 | once | TRBV11-2 | CASSKIRDGDTQYF | TGTGCCAGCAGCAAAATTCGGGATGGAGATACGCAGTATTTT
- | TRBJ1-5 | few | TRBV7-2 | CASSLAWDIQPQHF | TGTGCCAGCAGCTTAGCTTGGGACATTCAGCCCCAGCATTTT
- | TRBJ1-1 | - | TRBV19 | CATRTWGVNTEAFF | TGTGCCACCAGGACTTGGGGTGTGAACACTGAAGCTTTCTTT
TRBD2 | TRBJ2-1 | - | TRBV2 | CASSKIGLAGDEQFF | TGTGCCAGCAGTAAAATCGGACTAGCGGGAGATGAGCAGTTCTTC
TRBD1 | TRBJ1-6 | - | TRBV2 | CASRYRGHNSPLHF | TGTGCCAGCAGGTACAGGGGGCATAATTCACCCCTCCACTTT
TRBD1 | TRBJ1-1 | - | TRBV2 | CASSEGPGTGKEAFF | TGTGCCAGCAGTGAAGGTCCCGGGACAGGGAAAGAAGCTTTCTTT
- | TRBJ1-6 | - | TRBV21-1 | CASSAGAGQGPYNSPLHF | TGTGCCAGCAGCGCCGGTGCCGGACAGGGACCATATAATTCACCCCTCCACTTT
TRBD2 | TRBJ2-1 | - | TRBV19 | CASSTTSGGYYNEQFF | TGTGCCAGTAGTACGACTAGCGGGGGCTATTACAATGAGCAGTTCTTC
TRBD1 | TRBJ1-5 | - | TRBV3-1/TRBV3-2 | CASGTGSGNQPQHF | TGTGCCAGCGGGACAGGGTCGGGCAATCAGCCCCAGCATTTT
TRBD1 | TRBJ1-1 | - | TRBV5-1 | CASSLVLGTVNTEAFF | TGCGCCAGCAGCTTGGTTCTAGGGACAGTGAACACTGAAGCTTTCTTT
- | TRBJ2-2 | - | TRBV2 | CASKWTQNTGELFF | TGTGCCAGCAAGTGGACTCAGAACACCGGGGAGCTGTTTTTT
TRBD1 | TRBJ1-3 | - | TRBV6-5 | CASREAGGGNTIYF | TGTGCCAGCAGGGAGGCAGGGGGTGGCAACACCATATATTTT
- | TRBJ2-6 | few | TRBV27 | CASTRDSGANVLTF | TGTGCCAGCACTCGGGACTCTGGGGCCAACGTCCTGACTTTC
- | TRBJ2-1 | few | TRBV27 | CASSLSGTYNEQFF | TGTGCCAGCAGTTTGTCGGGTACGTACAATGAGCAGTTCTTC
- | TRBJ2-3 | - | TRBV3-1/TRBV3-2 | CASSPGLRGTQYF | TGTGCCAGCAGCCCGGGACTTCGGGGAACGCAGTATTTT
- | TRBJ1-6 | - | TRBV19 | CASSSREYSSYNSPLHF | TGTGCCAGTAGTTCCAGGGAGTACTCCTCCTATAATTCACCCCTCCACTTT
- | TRBJ1-4 | few | TRBV4-1 | CASSQGEPTRVNEKLFF | TGCGCCAGCAGCCAAGGGGAACCGACAAGAGTTAATGAAAAACTGTTTTTT
TRBD2 | TRBJ2-1 | - | TRBV5-1 | CASSSGTTNNEQFF | TGCGCCAGCAGCTCCGGGACTACCAACAATGAGCAGTTCTTC
- | TRBJ1-1 | - | TRBV20-1 | CSASQDTEAFF | TGCAGTGCTAGTCAAGACACTGAAGCTTTCTTT